This entry describes one T cell receptor (beta chain). What it binds is not known. This entry comes from a study of cytomegalovirus exposure and HLA in healthy donors. It was with 60 Vbeta and 13 Jbeta primers that the PCR ran. Generated by immunoSEQ multiplex PCR, the TCRdb table keeps only in-frame clones and is missing some. The sample carries more than 85,000 clones, more than 75% recorded once. The CDR3 sequence is 15 residues long. V was cut by 2 bases and J by 4 bases, with 14 bases left in between. Germline V gives CDR1 SGHNT, CDR2 YENEEA. Findings and caveats of the study: Presence/absence analyses rested on an assumption that sequencing depth was roughly uniform across donors. Earlier findings revealed that most TCR beta V segments proved productive either about 87% or about 30% of the time.

Each donor was nominally healthy when sampled (though unrecorded immune exposures were likely). The V gene is TRBV11-3, the J gene TRBJ2-5; D possibly corresponds to TRBD2 (6 bases). Material: PBMCs. This clonotype was obtained from a woman between 50 and 59 years old in good health and CMV-seropositive. The CDR3 nucleotides are TGTGCCAGCAGCTTAACGGGGGTGCGGGGAGAGACCCAGTACTTC. Translated, it gives CASSLTGVRGETQYF.